Listed below are T cell receptor beta chains from one sample, sequenced in a study of cytomegalovirus exposure and HLA in healthy donors. The protocol was immunoSEQ multiplex PCR, while the TCRdb copy is restricted to in-frame clones and leaves out a portion. Of 130,000 or so clones in the sample, 50% to 75% were seen once. The specimen sequenced was PBMCs. The receptor set was obtained from a woman in her 40s in good health and CMV-seronegative. Each CDR3 is given with its conserved first and last residue. A D gene is named only where the DNA matches it firmly. Part of the rows lack a size; the others show once, few, many or a class for expanded clones.

length	D	V	J	size	DNA	CDR3
10	NA	TRBV11-2	TRBJ2-5	few	TGTGCCAGCAGTGAAGCTGTGCAGTACTTC	CASSEAVQYF
14	NA	TRBV10-3	TRBJ2-3	NA	TGTGCCATCAGTGTAGGGGCTCCGACAGATACGCAGTATTTT	CAISVGAPTDTQYF
12	NA	TRBV5-4	TRBJ1-2	NA	TGTGCCAGCAGCTTGGCCCGAGATGGCTACACCTTC	CASSLARDGYTF
14	NA	TRBV5-5	TRBJ2-7	NA	TGTGCCAGCAGCTTGAGAACAGCCAACTACGAGCAGTACTTC	CASSLRTANYEQYF
13	NA	TRBV6-6	TRBJ2-5	NA	TGTGCCAGCAGGGAAGGGGGCCAAGAGACCCAGTACTTC	CASREGGQETQYF
14	NA	TRBV10-3	TRBJ1-2	NA	TGTGCCATCAGTGAAGAGAAAAGGACGGGAGGCTACACCTTC	CAISEEKRTGGYTF
13	NA	TRBV29-1	TRBJ2-7	NA	TGCAGCGTTGAACCCTCAGGAGGGAGGCAGCAGTACTTC	CSVEPSGGRQQYF
16	NA	TRBV5-1	TRBJ1-2	NA	TGCGCCAGCAGCTTGTACGGAGACAGGAATAACTATGGCTACACCTTC	CASSLYGDRNNYGYTF
15	TRBD1	TRBV7-8	TRBJ1-5	NA	TGTGCCAGCAGCTTGGGACAGGCCTTCAATCAGCCCCAGCATTTT	CASSLGQAFNQPQHF
14	TRBD1	TRBV7-2	TRBJ1-2	once	TGTGCCAGCAGCTTAGCCGGGACAGGGAGGGGCTACACCTTC	CASSLAGTGRGYTF
15	TRBD1	TRBV7-9	TRBJ2-7	NA	TGTGCCAGCAGTCGGCCGGGACAGGGGTTGTACGAGCAGTACTTC	CASSRPGQGLYEQYF
13	NA	TRBV4-1	TRBJ1-6	few	TGCGCCAGCAGCCAGTACGGGGATTCACCCCTCCACTTT	CASSQYGDSPLHF
14	TRBD1	TRBV13	TRBJ2-7	NA	TGTGCCAGCAGCTCCGCGGACAGGGCGGGCGAGCAGTACTTC	CASSSADRAGEQYF
15	TRBD1	TRBV27	TRBJ1-1	once	TGTGCCAGCAGAGTTGGGACAGAGATGAACACTGAAGCTTTCTTT	CASRVGTEMNTEAFF
14	TRBD1	TRBV6-5	TRBJ1-2	NA	TGTGCCAGCAGTTACTCCCACAGGGGGCAAGGCTACACCTTC	CASSYSHRGQGYTF